This T cell receptor beta chain emerged from a study of identifying expanded T cells in peripheral blood. This table comes from immunoSEQ multiplex PCR, and its TCRdb copy is limited to in-frame clones, with some not included. The data hold 80,000 or so clones, with 84% observed a single time. In germline, CDR1 is MRHNA, CDR2 SNTAGT. There are 14 residues in the CDR3. V lost 3 bases to trimming and J lost 4 bases; unmatched junction nucleotides: 4. Collection occurred without any documented infections or immune events in donors. This TCR was sampled from a person aged 18 to 70 in good health. Sequencing used blood. This chain connects TRBV6-4 to TRBJ2-3; 7 bases align to TRBD2. DNA for the CDR3: TGTGCCAGCAGTGAGGAACTAGCGTCAGATACGCAGTATTTT. Translated, it gives CASSEELASDTQYF.